The next 29 T cell receptor beta chains were all read from a single sample in a study of T cell changes during pregnancy in multiple sclerosis. The assay was immunoSEQ multiplex PCR, and TCRdb's table has in-frame clones only and misses some. The sample carries about 39,000 clones, 80% to 90% recorded once. The sample in question was CD4+ T cells from peripheral blood mononuclear cells, obtained before pregnancy. The receptors shown here come from a female donor with multiple sclerosis, enrolled in a pregnancy study.

This chain uses TRBV27 with TRBJ2-7; the match to TRBD2 covers 8 bases. V lost 4 bases to trimming and J lost 1 base; unmatched junction nucleotides: 6. CDR3 length equals 15 residues. Germline V gene data show CDR1 as MNHEY and CDR2 as SMNVEV (reference sequence). This CDR3 is CASSSTSVGSYEQYF. DNA for the CDR3: TGTGCCAGCAGTTCGACTAGCGTGGGATCCTACGAGCAGTACTTC.

V and J are TRBV7-2 and TRBJ1-3, with 9 nucleotides matching TRBD1. Per the germline V gene, CDR1 is SGHTA and CDR2 is FQGNSA. Trimming took 5 bases from V and 4 from J; bases not matched to a gene: 12. The CDR3 loop spans 17 amino acids. CDR3 amino acids: CASSLRPGTGTGNTIYF. The CDR3 DNA sequence: TGTGCCAGCAGCCTTCGTCCCGGGACAGGGACGGGAAACACCATATATTTT.

The V gene is TRBV6-6, the J gene TRBJ2-5; 10 bases line up with TRBD1. Germline V gene lookup returns CDR1 MNHNY and CDR2 SVGAGI (reference sequence). The V segment lost 2 bases and the J segment 5 bases; nucleotides outside the gene matches: 5. The CDR3 runs 15 residues. CDR3 amino acids: CASSYTMGQGETQYF. The CDR3 DNA follows: TGTGCCAGCAGTTACACCATGGGACAGGGGGAGACCCAGTACTTC.

The rearrangement uses TRBV30 and TRBJ1-2; TRBD1 might be the D (5 bases). V was pared by 6 bases and J by 5 bases, with 16 bases between. Germline V lookup: CDR1 GTSNPN, CDR2 SVGIG (reference sequence). The length of the CDR3 is 13 residues. The CDR3 spells CACPTGPGYGYTF. Written as DNA, the CDR3 is TGTGCCTGTCCCACAGGACCGGGTTATGGCTACACCTTC.

This sequence joins TRBV7-2 and TRBJ2-2; D ambiguous. CDR1 SGHTA and CDR2 FQGNSA come from the germline V gene. The CDR3 loop spans 16 amino acids. V lost 2 bases to trimming and J lost 1 base, with 11 bases between them. CDR3 coding DNA: TGTGCCAGCAGCTTACCGGGTGGAGTGAACACCGGGGAGCTGTTTTTT. This codes for CASSLPGGVNTGELFF.

The rearrangement joins TRBV9 to TRBJ2-2; D call uncertain. The CDR3 consists of 15 residues. V lost 0 bases, J lost 6 bases, and 12 bases lay in between. The germline CDR1 and CDR2 sequences are SGDLS and YYNGEE. Here the CDR3 DNA reads TGTGCCAGCAGCGTAGGGTCTACTTCCGCCGGGGAGCTGTTTTTT. This encodes CASSVGSTSAGELFF.

The CDR3 DNA is TGCGCCAGCAGCGACCTACTAGAGTCCTACGAGCAGTACTTC. It codes for CASSDLLESYEQYF. V is TRBV5-1 and J is TRBJ2-7, with D possibly TRBD2 on 5 matching bases. CDR3 length equals 14 residues. CDR1 SGHRS and CDR2 YFSETQ come from the germline V gene. V lost 4 bases and J 1 base, leaving 12 bases between the germline ends.

The chain couples TRBV4-3 to TRBJ1-2; D is perhaps TRBD1 (5 bases). CDR3 length: 15 amino acids. V was shortened by 0 bases and J by 3 bases, with 11 bases between the two germline ends. Germline-derived CDR1 and CDR2 are LGHNA and YSLEER. As DNA, the CDR3 is TGCGCCAGCAGCCAAGATGCCAGGGCAGACTATGGCTACACCTTC. Translated, it gives CASSQDARADYGYTF.

The chain is built from TRBV5-1 and TRBJ2-7; D possibly corresponds to TRBD2 (5 bases). Germline V lookup: CDR1 SGHRS, CDR2 YFSETQ. The CDR3 has 15 amino acids. The ends were cut back, 7 bases at V and 1 base at J, with 18 bases in the middle. CDR3 sequence: CASSSLPTISYEQYF. The CDR3 nucleotides read TGCGCCAGCTCCTCCCTCCCGACTATTTCCTACGAGCAGTACTTC.

This chain joins TRBV29-1 and TRBJ2-1; 7 nucleotides match TRBD2. V gave up 4 bases and J gave up 6 bases; unmatched junction bases: 3. This CDR3 comprises 12 residues. The germline gives CDR1 SQVTM, CDR2 ANQGSEA. The chain's CDR3 is CSVGRLANEQFF. The CDR3 nucleotides are TGCAGCGTTGGAAGACTAGCCAATGAGCAGTTCTTC.

This chain links TRBV28 with TRBJ2-7, with 9 bases matching TRBD1. Germline CDR1 and CDR2: MDHEN and SYDVKM. V dropped 8 bases and J dropped 7; count of bases not matched to a gene: 12. The CDR3 sequence is 14 residues long. In DNA form, the CDR3 reads TGTGCCAGCCTCGGGGGGACAGGGACGGGGGAGCAGTACTTC. Amino acid sequence: CASLGGTGTGEQYF.

The J gene is TRBJ1-2, the V gene TRBV27, with D perhaps matching TRBD1 (5 bases). V was pared by 3 bases and J by 2 bases, with 13 bases between. The CDR3 contains 15 residues. Germline V lookup: CDR1 MNHEY, CDR2 SMNVEV (reference sequence). The CDR3 reads CASSLGGTANYGYTF. The CDR3 DNA follows: TGTGCCAGCAGTTTGGGAGGGACTGCCAACTATGGCTACACCTTC.

This clone was detected a few times. The V call is TRBV11-2, the J call TRBJ1-2, with 7 bases fitting TRBD1. Germline CDR1 reads SGHAT; CDR2 reads FQNNGV. The V gene end was trimmed by 5 bases and the J gene end by 0 bases; junction bases not matched to a gene: 6. This CDR3 comprises 15 residues. The CDR3 is CASSRLTGPNYGYTF. The CDR3 DNA is TGTGCCAGCAGCCGTCTGACAGGGCCTAACTATGGCTACACCTTC.

The genes are TRBV6-5 and TRBJ2-1; D may be TRBD2 (6 bases). The germline V and J ends were trimmed by 5 bases and 0 bases, with 11 bases remaining between them. CDR1 and CDR2 (germline): MNHEY, SVGAGI. CDR3 length equals 15 residues. CDR3 sequence: CASSRRGSSYNEQFF. The CDR3 DNA reads TGTGCCAGCAGTCGCCGGGGGAGCTCCTACAATGAGCAGTTCTTC.

This chain uses TRBV11-2 with TRBJ1-1; TRBD1 matches at 7 bases. The germline V gene encodes CDR1 SGHAT and CDR2 FQNNGV. Trimming cost V 3 bases and J 3 bases; bases outside gene matches: 10. This CDR3 is 16 amino acids long. The CDR3 protein is CASSFRMTGRDTEAFF. The CDR3 DNA is TGTGCCAGCAGCTTCAGAATGACAGGGAGAGACACTGAAGCTTTCTTT.

This rearrangement joins TRBV7-2 to TRBJ2-7, with D uncertain. This CDR3 comprises 12 residues. V lost 6 bases to trimming and J lost 2 bases, with 8 bases between them. Germline values: CDR1 SGHTA, CDR2 FQGNSA. The CDR3 spells CASSSPAYEQYF. CDR3 nucleotides: TGTGCCAGCAGTTCTCCAGCCTACGAGCAGTACTTC.

V is TRBV19 and J is TRBJ1-1, with TRBD1 matching 10 bases. Germline CDR1 reads LNHDA; CDR2 reads SQIVND (reference sequence). With 4 bases clipped from V and 5 bases from J, the junction kept 4 bases outside the gene matches. This CDR3 is 14 amino acids long. The DNA for the CDR3 is TGTGCCAGTAGTAAGACAGGGGGCGTGACTGAAGCTTTCTTT. Its protein product is CASSKTGGVTEAFF.

The chain has TRBV6-6 and TRBJ2-1; 11 bases agree with TRBD2. The CDR3 spans 15 residues. The trim removed 5 bases at V and 6 bases at J, leaving 6 bases unmatched. Germline values: CDR1 MNHNY, CDR2 SVGAGI (reference sequence). CDR3 loop: CASSQGTSGFNEQFF. CDR3 nucleotide sequence: TGTGCCAGCAGTCAGGGGACTAGCGGCTTCAATGAGCAGTTCTTC.

The genes are TRBV9 and TRBJ2-5, with D possibly being TRBD1 (5 bases). The CDR3 consists of 13 residues. V lost 0 bases and J 6 bases, leaving 9 bases between the germline ends. Germline V lookup: CDR1 SGDLS, CDR2 YYNGEE. The CDR3 DNA reads TGTGCCAGCAGCGTAGATGCAGGGAAGACCCAGTACTTC. Its translation: CASSVDAGKTQYF.

The V gene is TRBV11-3, the J gene TRBJ1-6; a weak D match, TRBD1 (6 bases). The CDR3 sequence is 13 residues long. Trimming pared 1 base from V and 10 bases from J, leaving 8 bases between. From germline, CDR1 is SGHNT and CDR2 YENEEA. CDR3: CASSLGQGSPLHF. The CDR3 nucleotides are TGTGCCAGCAGCTTAGGCCAGGGGTCACCCCTCCACTTT.

The chain is built from TRBV21-1 and TRBJ1-2; the tabulated D call, TRBD1, remains unverified against the DNA. TRBV21-1 is noted as a pseudogene. The CDR3 sequence is 14 residues long. This CDR3 reads CASSNPLQGDGYTF. CDR3 nucleotides: TGTGCCAGCAGCAACCCTTTACAGGGGGATGGCTACACCTTC.

This chain uses TRBV5-4 with TRBJ2-5; D may be TRBD1 (5 bases). The CDR3 spans 16 residues. Germline values: CDR1 SGHNT, CDR2 YYREEE (reference sequence). V dropped 0 bases and J dropped 0 bases, with 12 bases sitting between them. The CDR3 here is CASSLGRQGNQETQYF. The CDR3 bases are TGTGCCAGCAGCTTGGGCAGGCAGGGAAACCAAGAGACCCAGTACTTC. The full variable domain, rest sourced from reference TRBV5-4 and TRBJ2-5, is ETGVTQSPTHLIKTRGQQVTLRCSSQSGHNTVSWYQQALGQGPQFIFQYYREEENGRGNFPPRFSGLQFPNYSSELNVNALELDDSALYLCASSLGRQGNQETQYFGPGTRLLVL.

The V and J genes are TRBV7-2 and TRBJ2-1, with 9 positions matching TRBD2. The germline V gene encodes CDR1 SGHTA and CDR2 FQGNSA. The CDR3 length is 13 residues. The ends lost 1 base at V and 13 bases at J; junction bases unmatched: 5. The CDR3 bases are TGTGCCAGCAGCTTAGAAGCGGGGGGCCCTCAGTTCTTC. Its translation is CASSLEAGGPQFF.

The chain has TRBV7-9 and TRBJ2-5; the D gene is possibly TRBD2 (6 bases). With 2 bases removed from V and 1 base from J, the gap between germline ends came to 8 bases. Germline V lookup: CDR1 SEHNR, CDR2 FQNEAQ (reference sequence). This CDR3 comprises 14 residues. The CDR3 here is CASSLNGGQETQYF. The CDR3 nucleotides are TGTGCCAGCAGCTTAAACGGGGGCCAAGAGACCCAGTACTTC.

This chain connects TRBV29-1 to TRBJ1-1, with D possibly matching TRBD1 (5 bases). The germline V gene has CDR1 SQVTM and CDR2 ANQGSEA. V lost 0 bases, J lost 6 bases, and 14 bases lay in between. The CDR3 runs 14 residues. In DNA, the CDR3 is TGCAGCGTTGAAGATCTTTGGGGGGGGGCTGAAGCTTTCTTT. Protein product: CSVEDLWGGAEAFF.

The genes are TRBV7-9 and TRBJ1-3; TRBD1 might be the D (6 bases). Per the germline V gene, CDR1 is SEHNR and CDR2 is FQNEAQ (reference sequence). Trimming removed 6 bases at V and 2 bases at J, with 11 bases between. The CDR3 contains 14 residues. CDR3 in DNA: TGTGCCAGCAGACACAGGGATCCTGGAAACACCATATATTTT. Its protein is CASRHRDPGNTIYF.

V and J are TRBV29-1 and TRBJ1-1; 11 bases align to TRBD1. Germline V gene lookup returns CDR1 SQVTM and CDR2 ANQGSEA. V shed 3 bases, J shed 3 bases, and the junction held 6 bases outside the gene matches. This CDR3 comprises 15 residues. The CDR3 spells CSVEGTGGYHTEAFF. CDR3 in DNA: TGCAGCGTTGAGGGGACAGGGGGATATCACACTGAAGCTTTCTTT.

V usage is TRBV28 and J usage is TRBJ2-7; D is possibly TRBD2 (6 bases). Between the trimmed V and J ends, which lost 2 bases and 4 bases, there was a span of 18 bases. The CDR3 sequence is 16 residues long. CDR1 and CDR2 from the germline V gene are MDHEN and SYDVKM. The CDR3: CASSLGRELIKYEQYF. The DNA of the CDR3 is TGTGCCAGCAGTTTAGGGCGGGAACTTATCAAATACGAGCAGTACTTC.

The rearrangement links TRBV7-2 to TRBJ2-1; TRBD2 might be the D (5 bases). The CDR3 is 17 residues long. V shed 2 bases and J shed 0 bases, with 14 bases lying between them. Germline-derived CDR1 and CDR2 are SGHTA and FQGNSA. CDR3 loop: CASSLNRGSSSYNEQFF. CDR3 in DNA: TGTGCCAGCAGCTTAAATCGAGGGAGCAGCTCCTACAATGAGCAGTTCTTC.